Each of the 4 T cell receptor beta chains below was sequenced from the same sample in a study of cytomegalovirus exposure and HLA in healthy donors (dated 2017 in TCRdb). Library preparation employed the immunoSEQ multiplex PCR assay. The multiplex PCR relied on a mix of 60 forward primers for TCR Vbeta segments and 13 reverse primers for TCR Jbeta segments. In its TCRdb copy, this immuneACCESS table keeps in-frame sequences only and misses some clones. Where compared with another copy, unresolved V genes explain less than half of these, and the others have no known cause. The sample table holds about 73,000 clones, of which over 60% were seen once. Clones ranked in the top ten supply approximately 1% of the sample. The sample comprised PBMCs. These receptors were obtained from a male donor in good health and CMV-seronegative.

V is TRBV28 and J is TRBJ1-5; D is unclear. CDR1 MDHEN and CDR2 SYDVKM come from the germline V gene. The length of the CDR3 is 14 residues. V shed 7 bases and J shed 2 bases, with 12 bases lying between them. CDR3 sequence reads: CASTTGGRNQPQHF. In DNA form, the CDR3 reads TGTGCCAGCACCACGGGAGGGCGCAATCAGCCCCAGCATTTT.

This sequence joins TRBV28 and TRBJ2-7; D may be TRBD2 (6 bases). The CDR3 sequence is 16 residues long. Between the trimmed V and J ends, which lost 5 bases and 4 bases, there was a span of 21 bases. From germline, CDR1 is MDHEN and CDR2 SYDVKM. The CDR3 sequence is CASSPPTPAGQYEQYF. The DNA for the CDR3 is TGTGCCAGCAGTCCGCCCACCCCAGCGGGTCAATACGAGCAGTACTTC.

This clone was recorded only once. The V and J genes are TRBV11-2 and TRBJ2-3; D is possibly TRBD1 (5 bases). Trimming pared 4 bases from V and 2 bases from J, leaving 19 bases between. The CDR3 contains 17 residues. CDR1 and CDR2 (germline): SGHAT, FQNNGV. The CDR3, as DNA: TGTGCCAGCAGCTCGCAGGGCTTCTTGAGTACCACAGATACGCAGTATTTT. The encoded protein is CASSSQGFLSTTDTQYF.

The CDR3: CATRQGSYEQYF. As DNA, the CDR3 is TGCGCCACCAGACAGGGTTCTTACGAGCAGTACTTC. The rearrangement joins TRBV10-2 to TRBJ2-7, with 7 bases that match TRBD1. The CDR3 covers 12 residues. V shed 10 bases, J shed 4 bases, and the junction held 7 bases outside the gene matches. Germline values: CDR1 WSHSY, CDR2 SAAADI.